These 31 T cell receptor beta chains were sequenced from one sample in a study of identical twins. One entry per CDR3 protein results from TCRdb running MiXCR on the 5' RACE reads. Among 200,000 to 250,000 distinct CDR3 sequences listed, 6% to 8.5% were seen once. These records were also assigned to another study, of yellow fever vaccine responses in identical twins.

Source material: CD8+ T cells sorted from blood. The receptor set was obtained from a woman younger than 30 in good health.

This chain connects TRBV9 to TRBJ2-5; D is undetermined. The V end lost 0 bases, the J end lost 5 bases, and 11 bases lay between the germline ends. The CDR3 covers 14 residues. Germline V lookup: CDR1 SGDLS, CDR2 YYNGEE. CDR3 DNA: TGTGCCAGCAGCGTAGATGGTTATCTGGAGACCCAGTACTTC. It translates to CASSVDGYLETQYF.

This clonotype was seen many times. The gene calls are TRBV27 and TRBJ2-3; D is unresolved. This CDR3 has 11 residues. The germline CDR1 and CDR2 sequences are MNHEY and SMNVEV (reference sequence). V lost 4 bases to trimming and J lost 5 bases, with 4 bases between them. CDR3 sequence (DNA): TGTGCCAGCAGTTCTCGAGATACGCAGTATTTT. Protein sequence: CASSSRDTQYF.

The chain joins TRBV9 to TRBJ1-2, with D hard to call. Trimming shortened V by 3 bases and J by 8 bases, and 5 bases separated the two germline ends. There are 10 residues in the CDR3. Germline CDR1 SGDLS, CDR2 YYNGEE. CDR3 residues: CASSGTGYTF. In nucleotides, the CDR3 is TGTGCCAGCAGCGGAACCGGCTACACCTTC.

This clonotype was seen ten or more times. The gene calls are TRBV27 and TRBJ2-7; no clear D. Between the trimmed V and J ends, which lost 1 base and 0 bases, there was a span of 10 bases. This CDR3 region has 15 residues. Looked up from germline, CDR1 is MNHEY and CDR2 is SMNVEV (reference sequence). The CDR3 spells CASSLFALSSYEQYF. CDR3 nucleotide sequence: TGTGCCAGCAGTTTATTTGCCCTAAGCTCCTACGAGCAGTACTTC.

This clonotype came up a few times. This chain uses TRBV3-1 with TRBJ2-1, with D perhaps matching TRBD2 (6 bases). The CDR3 sequence is 15 residues long. The V end was cut by 0 bases, the J end by 9 bases, with 15 bases between. Per germline, CDR1 LGHDT and CDR2 YNNKEL (reference sequence). CDR3 nucleotides: TGTGCCAGCAGCCAAGAGGGCGGGATTTACGGTGAGCAGTTCTTC. Its protein product is CASSQEGGIYGEQFF.

This clonotype was found many times. The chain uses TRBV12-3 or TRBV12-4 and TRBJ2-7; no reliable D call. The CDR3 length is 13 residues. The V and J ends lost 4 bases and 2 bases respectively, with 9 bases between them. CDR3: CASSSGRPYEQYF. The CDR3 bases are TGTGCCAGCAGTTCTGGACGTCCCTACGAGCAGTACTTC.

This clonotype was observed at least ten times. The chain recombines TRBV27 with TRBJ1-1; D might be TRBD1 (6 bases). The CDR3 loop spans 14 amino acids. The ends were cut back, 5 bases at V and 3 bases at J, with 13 bases in the middle. Germline loops: CDR1 MNHEY, CDR2 SMNVEV (reference sequence). The CDR3 region has the DNA TGTGCCAGCAGTGCCAAACAGGGATACACTGAAGCTTTCTTT. Translating gives CASSAKQGYTEAFF.

This clonotype came up a few times. The chain employs TRBV12-3 or TRBV12-4 and TRBJ2-2; D possibly corresponds to TRBD1 (6 bases). There are 15 residues in the CDR3. Trimming stripped 3 bases from V and 7 bases from J, with 15 bases between. CDR3 protein: CASSFEAGVLGELFF. The CDR3 nucleotides are TGTGCCAGCAGTTTTGAGGCAGGGGTGCTCGGGGAGCTGTTTTTT.

Ten or more counts support this clonotype. This CDR3 is CASSSFGRNEQFF. The CDR3 DNA follows: TGTGCCAGCAGCTCCTTTGGTCGCAATGAGCAGTTCTTC. The rearrangement joins TRBV7-9 to TRBJ2-1; D is uncertain. Per the germline V gene, CDR1 is SEHNR and CDR2 is FQNEAQ (reference sequence). The CDR3 is made up of 13 amino acids. V was clipped by 4 bases and J by 6 bases, with 10 bases between them.

The rearrangement links TRBV12-3 or TRBV12-4 to TRBJ1-3; D is perhaps TRBD1 (6 bases). The CDR3 is 15 residues long. Trimming pared 1 base from V and 4 bases from J, leaving 11 bases between. The CDR3 protein is CASSLGRGAGNTIYF. The CDR3 DNA reads as TGTGCCAGCAGTTTAGGCAGGGGAGCGGGAAACACCATATATTTT.

This clonotype appeared a few times. The J gene is TRBJ2-3, the V gene TRBV10-3, with 12 bases fitting TRBD2. Germline CDR1 and CDR2: ENHRY and SYGVKD. The junction had 6 bases not matched to a gene; V was cut back by 5 bases and J by 3 bases. The CDR3 is made up of 16 amino acids. For the CDR3, the DNA is TGTGCCATCAGTACAGGACTAGCGGGAAAAACAGATACGCAGTATTTT. This sequence encodes CAISTGLAGKTDTQYF.

DNA for the CDR3: TGTGCCAGCAGCGATATTAGCGGGGGGAGCACAGATACGCAGTATTTT. It yields the protein CASSDISGGSTDTQYF. This chain connects TRBV9 to TRBJ2-3; 10 nucleotides line up with TRBD2. Germline CDR1 SGDLS, CDR2 YYNGEE. J gave up 0 bases and V 3 bases, and 4 bases lay outside the gene matches. This CDR3 contains 16 residues.

This clonotype was recorded many times. V is TRBV12-3 or TRBV12-4 and J is TRBJ2-5, with a weak D call TRBD2 (6 bases). Trimming stripped 3 bases from V and 9 bases from J, with 23 bases between. This CDR3 region has 16 residues. CDR3 amino acids: CASSFIPGAIIPPQYF. DNA of the CDR3: TGTGCCAGCAGTTTTATACCGGGAGCTATCATCCCCCCCCAGTACTTC.

The chain recombines TRBV6-2 or TRBV6-3 with TRBJ2-2; no clear D gene. Germline V gene sequence: CDR1 MNHEY, CDR2 SVGEGT. The germline V and J ends were trimmed by 0 bases and 4 bases, with 6 bases remaining between them. The CDR3 covers 14 residues. The chain's CDR3 is CASSYSRPTGELFF. Here the CDR3 DNA reads TGTGCCAGCAGTTACTCTCGCCCCACCGGGGAGCTGTTTTTT.

V usage is TRBV29-1 and J usage is TRBJ1-1; D unclear. Germline CDR1 SQVTM, CDR2 ANQGSEA. This CDR3 is 13 amino acids long. V was shortened by 2 bases and J by 1 base, with 8 bases between the two germline ends. CDR3 amino acids: CSVESTENTEAFF. In DNA form, the CDR3 reads TGCAGCGTTGAAAGTACAGAGAACACTGAAGCTTTCTTT.

CDR3: CASSPLWEGMNTEAFF. The CDR3 bases are TGTGCCAGCAGCCCCCTTTGGGAGGGTATGAACACTGAAGCTTTCTTT. The V and J genes are TRBV12-3 or TRBV12-4 and TRBJ1-1; D not certain. V was trimmed by 6 bases and J by 0 bases, leaving 17 bases between them. CDR3 length equals 16 residues.

There are many counts of this clonotype. The chain has TRBV29-1 and TRBJ2-1; 8 bases fit TRBD2. With V trimmed by 8 bases and J by 8 bases, 11 bases remained unmatched. This CDR3 contains 13 residues. Germline V CDR1 and CDR2: SQVTM, ANQGSEA. CDR3 DNA sequence: TGCAGCCCCCTTACAGCGGGGGCGGATGAGCAGTTCTTC. It specifies CSPLTAGADEQFF.

There are many counts of this clonotype. The chain employs TRBV12-3 or TRBV12-4 and TRBJ1-3; D gene uncertain. CDR3 size: 12 residues. V lost 3 bases to trimming and J lost 0 bases, with 0 bases between them. The CDR3 DNA follows: TGTGCCAGCAGTTTCTCTGGAAACACCATATATTTT. Its protein is CASSFSGNTIYF.

This clonotype was found a few times. The V gene is TRBV3-1, the J gene TRBJ1-1; D not resolved. The CDR3 totals 14 residues. V gave up 1 base and J gave up 1 base, with 7 bases separating them. Per germline, CDR1 LGHDT and CDR2 YNNKEL (reference sequence). CDR3 nucleotide sequence: TGTGCCAGCAGCCAAGCTCCAGAGAACACTGAAGCTTTCTTT. Protein: CASSQAPENTEAFF.

The sample holds many counts of this clonotype. The V call is TRBV9, the J call TRBJ2-2; 9 nucleotides align to TRBD2. CDR3 length: 16 amino acids. Germline CDR1 reads SGDLS; CDR2 reads YYNGEE. After removal of 0 bases from V and 6 bases from J, the junction contained 6 bases not matched to a gene. As DNA, the CDR3 is TGTGCCAGCAGCGTAGGGGTAGCGGGAGACTCCGGGGAGCTGTTTTTT. Translated, it gives CASSVGVAGDSGELFF.

This clonotype was counted ten times or more. The chain couples TRBV28 to TRBJ1-2; the D is unclear. V was pared by 1 base and J by 5 bases, with 11 bases between. The CDR3 covers 14 residues. In germline, CDR1 is MDHEN, CDR2 SYDVKM. CDR3 sequence: CASSLSNRLYGYTF. CDR3 in DNA: TGTGCCAGCAGTTTATCTAACAGACTATATGGCTACACCTTC.

The chain uses TRBV20-1 and TRBJ1-5; 8 nucleotides agree with TRBD1. CDR3 size: 19 residues. The V gene's germline CDR1 is DFQATT and CDR2 SNEGSKA (reference sequence). With V trimmed by 1 base and J by 5 bases, 19 bases remained unmatched. The CDR3 here is CSARVTGDRNPFFDQPQHF. The CDR3 nucleotides are TGCAGTGCTAGAGTGACAGGGGATAGGAACCCGTTTTTTGATCAGCCCCAGCATTTT.

This clonotype was counted many times. The rearrangement joins TRBV29-1 to TRBJ2-3, with TRBD2 matching 7 bases. Germline loops: CDR1 SQVTM, CDR2 ANQGSEA. This CDR3 is 16 amino acids long. V lost 6 bases to trimming and J lost 1 base; unmatched junction nucleotides: 13. In DNA, the CDR3 is TGCAGCGTCGCGGGGGACTCTCGGAGGGGCACAGATACGCAGTATTTT. Residues: CSVAGDSRRGTDTQYF.

The chain uses TRBV28 and TRBJ2-7; D call uncertain. Trimming shortened V by 3 bases and J by 3 bases, and 12 bases separated the two germline ends. This CDR3 is built from 14 residues. Germline V gives CDR1 MDHEN, CDR2 SYDVKM. The CDR3 reads CASSFPKGGYEQYF. The CDR3 DNA is TGTGCCAGCAGTTTCCCGAAGGGCGGCTACGAGCAGTACTTC.

This clonotype has ten or more counts. This rearrangement joins TRBV29-1 to TRBJ2-5, with 8 nucleotides matching TRBD2. CDR3 length equals 14 residues. J lost 3 bases, V lost 5 bases, and 8 bases had no gene match. Germline V gives CDR1 SQVTM, CDR2 ANQGSEA. The CDR3 DNA follows: TGCAGCGTTCTTAGCGGGACCTGGGAAGAGACCCAGTACTTC. It specifies CSVLSGTWEETQYF.

This chain links TRBV11-2 with TRBJ2-1; D might be TRBD1 or TRBD2, each matching 5 bases. The CDR3 contains 12 residues. CDR1 and CDR2 (germline): SGHAT, FQNNGV. The V and J ends lost 3 bases and 10 bases respectively, with 10 bases between them. The CDR3 protein is CASSLGVWEQFF. The CDR3 nucleotides are TGTGCCAGCAGCTTGGGGGTTTGGGAGCAGTTCTTC.

For the CDR3, the DNA is TGCAGTGCTAGAGATCTAAGTCTAGATGGGGGGACCCAGTACTTC. It encodes CSARDLSLDGGTQYF. The chain joins TRBV20-1 to TRBJ2-5, with D possibly being TRBD1 or TRBD2 (5 bases each). Trimming removed 0 bases from V and 7 bases from J, with 18 bases in between. Germline V gene lookup returns CDR1 DFQATT and CDR2 SNEGSKA (reference sequence). The CDR3 runs to 15 residues.

This chain uses TRBV7-8 with TRBJ1-1; perhaps TRBD1 as D (5 bases). The CDR3 sequence is 15 residues long. The V end lost 0 bases, the J end lost 4 bases, and 12 bases lay between the germline ends. CDR1 SGHVS and CDR2 FQNEAQ come from the germline V gene. CDR3 region: CASSLALEGSTEAFF. CDR3 nucleotide sequence: TGTGCCAGCAGCTTAGCGCTGGAGGGGTCCACTGAAGCTTTCTTT.

This clonotype was seen a handful of times. This chain uses TRBV7-9 with TRBJ1-4, with 9 bases identical to TRBD1. Trimming removed 5 bases from V and 7 bases from J; junction bases left unmatched: 5. Germline-derived CDR1 and CDR2 are SEHNR and FQNEAQ (reference sequence). The CDR3 runs to 14 residues. The CDR3, as DNA: TGTGCCAGCAGCACGACAGGGGGAGGTGAAAAACTGTTTTTT. Encoded protein: CASSTTGGGEKLFF.

This clonotype came up many times. This chain links TRBV20-1 with TRBJ2-2; either TRBD1 or TRBD2 may fit D (7 bases each). The CDR3 extends over 15 amino acids. With 3 bases removed from V and 3 bases from J, the gap between germline ends came to 14 bases. Germline CDR1 and CDR2: DFQATT and SNEGSKA (reference sequence). CDR3 residues: CSASEGAGDTGELFF. Here the CDR3 DNA reads TGCAGTGCTAGTGAGGGGGCGGGGGACACCGGGGAGCTGTTTTTT.

This clonotype was counted ten times or more. The CDR3 nucleotides are TGCAGCGTTGTAGTTGGGACAGGGCCTATCAGTGGGGCCGGGGAGCTGTTTTTT. Its protein is CSVVVGTGPISGAGELFF. V usage is TRBV29-1 and J usage is TRBJ2-2, with TRBD1 matching over 9 bases. V dropped 4 bases and J dropped 6; count of bases not matched to a gene: 18. Per the germline V gene, CDR1 is SQVTM and CDR2 is ANQGSEA. The CDR3 covers 18 residues.